The sequence of this TCR beta chain was determined in a study of T cells after yellow fever vaccination. With 2 bases removed from V and 8 bases from J, the gap between germline ends came to 15 bases. In germline, CDR1 is MNHEY, CDR2 SVGAGI. This CDR3 comprises 15 residues. This clonotype was seen at least ten times. TCRdb reprocessed the 5' RACE reads via MiXCR and lists one record per CDR3 protein. The table records about 220,000 distinct CDR3 sequences, about 3% of them present only once. The sample consisted of CD4+ T cells sorted from PBMCs, taken 10 days after the yellow fever booster vaccination. V usage is TRBV6-5 and J usage is TRBJ1-4; D may be TRBD1 (5 bases). The clonotype was recovered from a man in his late teens or twenties who received the YFV17D yellow fever vaccine. CDR3: CASSYLRAGDEKLFF. CDR3 DNA: TGTGCCAGCAGTTACCTCCGAGCGGGGGACGAAAAACTGTTTTTT.